The TCR beta chain described here comes from a study of T cell repertoires in cytomegalovirus infection. Study-level points and caveats: Within the response measured ex vivo, HLA-C-restricted CMV-specific TCR beta clonotypes were dominant.

Via MiXCR, TCRdb re-called the reads, giving one row per CDR3 protein. The data contain about 300,000 distinct CDR3 sequences, around 9.6% of them seen just once; the ten biggest clones take up around 2.6%. This CDR3 contains 14 residues. Trimming removed 0 bases from V and 5 bases from J; junction bases left unmatched: 3. Looked up from germline, CDR1 is SGHNT and CDR2 is YYREEE (reference sequence). On this clonotype itself: What it binds is not known.

The chain links TRBV5-4 to TRBJ1-1; 8 nucleotides agree with TRBD1. This receptor was obtained from a human donor in good health (CMV status not recorded). Some clones in this sample may be carry-over from other donors' samples. The sequenced material came from PBMCs. The CDR3 coding sequence is TGTGCCAGCAGCTTGGGGGGACAGGAAACTGAAGCTTTCTTT. It specifies CASSLGGQETEAFF.